This TCR beta chain emerged from a study of T-cell memory formation after mild COVID-19. Study details: TCR clusters showed largely donor specificity.

Study-level findings and limits: The study found contracting CD4+ clones mainly in CM and EM and contracting CD8+ clones in EMRA. Some SARS-CoV-2-responding clones were already detected in memory before infection.

5'RACE primed from the constant segment yielded TCR alpha and TCR beta cDNA libraries bearing sample barcodes and UMIs. TCRdb re-analysed the 5' RACE reads in MiXCR, keeping a single row per CDR3 protein. The sample carries hundreds of thousands of distinct CDR3 sequences, roughly 15% recorded once. As to this clonotype: As yet, its antigen is unknown.

This CDR3 has 15 amino acids. The germline V gene has CDR1 SGHDN and CDR2 FVKESK. Between the trimmed V and J ends, which lost 4 bases and 6 bases, there was a span of 18 bases. The TCR originated in a man aged 18 to 35 who had mild COVID-19 (a few samples of this study predate the infection). Cell type and time point are not known. Material: PBMCs or a T cell subset sorted from them (not recorded which). The J gene is TRBJ1-2, the V gene TRBV14; D might be TRBD1 (6 bases). In DNA form, the CDR3 reads TGTGCCAGCAGCCTCTACCCAGGGGCAAGGGATGGCTACACCTTC. Translating gives CASSLYPGARDGYTF.